This TCR beta chain was observed in a study of PD-1 blockade in classical Hodgkin lymphoma. Each patient relapsed following autologous stem cell transplantation, and prior brentuximab vedotin exposure differed. On this clone: Antigen unknown.

This table comes from immunoSEQ multiplex PCR, and its TCRdb copy is limited to in-frame clones, with some not included. Here the sample spans fewer than 50,000 clones, about 90% being singletons. Findings of the study overall: Healthy donors were reported to have higher baseline TCR diversity than newly diagnosed patients.

The TCR comes from a human donor with classical Hodgkin lymphoma. This sample comprised peripheral blood mononuclear cells (PBMCs), obtained at baseline.

The chain's CDR3 is CASSPERRGKQFF. In DNA, the CDR3 is TGTGCCAGCAGCCCGGAGCGGCGGGGGAAGCAGTTCTTC. This rearrangement joins TRBV27 to TRBJ2-1, with 7 bases that match TRBD2. The CDR3 contains 13 residues. In germline, CDR1 is MNHEY, CDR2 SMNVEV (reference sequence). Trimming took 6 bases from V and 11 from J; bases not matched to a gene: 10.